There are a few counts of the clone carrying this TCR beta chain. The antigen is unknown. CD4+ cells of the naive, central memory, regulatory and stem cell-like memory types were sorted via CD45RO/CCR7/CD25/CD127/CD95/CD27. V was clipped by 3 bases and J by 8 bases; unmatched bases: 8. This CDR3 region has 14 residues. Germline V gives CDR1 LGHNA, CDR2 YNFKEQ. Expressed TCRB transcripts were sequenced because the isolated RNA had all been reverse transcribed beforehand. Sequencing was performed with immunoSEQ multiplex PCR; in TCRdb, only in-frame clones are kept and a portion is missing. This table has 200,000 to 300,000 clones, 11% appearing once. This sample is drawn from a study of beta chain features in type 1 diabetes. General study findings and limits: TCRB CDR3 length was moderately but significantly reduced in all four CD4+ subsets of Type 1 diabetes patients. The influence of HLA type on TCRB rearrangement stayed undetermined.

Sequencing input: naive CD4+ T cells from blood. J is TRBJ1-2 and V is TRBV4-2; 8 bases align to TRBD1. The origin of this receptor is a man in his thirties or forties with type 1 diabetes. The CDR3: CASSQVTGGGGYTF. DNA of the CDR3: TGTGCCAGCAGCCAGGTTACAGGGGGGGGAGGCTACACCTTC.